The 4 T cell receptor beta chains presented below share a single source sample, sequenced in a study of OX40 agonist ivuxolimab in advanced cancers. Produced via immunoSEQ multiplex PCR; TCRdb's table is partial and in-frame only. The sample has 50,000 to 75,000 clones; more than 90% are singletons. Sequences were derived from CD4+ or CD8+ T cells sorted from blood, sampled in a trial of the OX40 agonist ivuxolimab. The receptors originated from an adult with an advanced solid tumor such as melanoma, head and neck, liver or kidney cancer.

The chain recombines TRBV2 with TRBJ2-7; D may be TRBD1 (6 bases). The CDR3 loop spans 14 amino acids. Trimming took off 8 bases at V and 0 bases at J, with 14 bases between the two ends. The germline V gene has CDR1 SNHLY and CDR2 FYNNEI. The CDR3 spells CASRGQNNSYEQYF. The CDR3 DNA follows: TGTGCCAGCCGAGGACAGAATAACTCCTACGAGCAGTACTTC.

V is TRBV11-2 and J is TRBJ1-1; D uncertain. V gave up 0 bases and J gave up 1 base, with 9 bases separating them. Per the germline V gene, CDR1 is SGHAT and CDR2 is FQNNGV. There are 15 residues in the CDR3. CDR3 region: CASSLERSSNTEAFF. The CDR3 DNA is TGTGCCAGCAGCTTAGAACGGTCCTCGAACACTGAAGCTTTCTTT.

The chain recombines TRBV27 with TRBJ1-2; 10 bases agree with TRBD1. Germline V gene sequence: CDR1 MNHEY, CDR2 SMNVEV (reference sequence). This CDR3 has 14 amino acids. V trimming: 5 bases; J trimming: 6 bases; junction bases outside the gene matches: 6. CDR3 nucleotides: TGTGCCAGCAGTCCACAGACAGGGGGCCATGGCTACACCTTC. Translation gives CASSPQTGGHGYTF.

This chain joins TRBV18 and TRBJ1-3; no clear D. The CDR3 loop spans 13 amino acids. CDR1 is KGHSH, CDR2 LQKENI, per germline. V was cut by 3 bases and J by 7 bases, with 10 bases left in between. This chain's CDR3 is CASSPSAVNTIYF. The DNA for the CDR3 is TGTGCCAGCTCACCGTCGGCAGTGAACACCATATATTTT.